The clone carrying this T cell receptor beta chain has a handful of counts. Its antigen is unknown. The data were taken from a study of CD8 T cells in ankylosing spondylitis. Notes on the study in general: Significant enrichment of disease-linked clones was reportedly seen in matched ankylosing spondylitis synovial fluid.

Molecular-barcoded quantitative 5'-RACE produced these TCR beta libraries. Using its own MiXCR run on the 5' RACE reads, TCRdb lists one record per CDR3 protein. The table has roughly 120,000 distinct CDR3 sequences, around 15% seen once. This CDR3 has 18 amino acids. V dropped 4 bases and J dropped 0; count of bases not matched to a gene: 9. Germline lookup yields CDR1 SNHLY and CDR2 FYNNEI. The sequence derives from a female donor with ankylosing spondylitis or in good health (not recorded which). Sequencing input: blood, either unsorted or a sorted T cell fraction (not recorded which). V is TRBV2 and J is TRBJ2-6, with 7 bases fitting TRBD1. The CDR3 DNA sequence: TGTGCCAGCAGTGGAGGGACAGTGCCGAGCTCTGGGGCCAACGTCCTGACTTTC. Protein product: CASSGGTVPSSGANVLTF.